These T cell receptor beta chains were read from a single sample in a study of CD8+ T cells in alopecia areata. The protocol was immunoSEQ multiplex PCR, while the TCRdb copy is restricted to in-frame clones and leaves out a portion. The sample has fewer than 250,000 clones, more than 55% seen once; the top ten hold approximately 0.7%. This sample comprised CD4+ T cells sorted from blood, obtained at week 4, from a patient treated with tofacitinib. The receptor set was obtained from a human donor with alopecia areata. Each CDR3 is given with its conserved first and last residue. A D gene is named only where the DNA matches it firmly. Clone sizes are given selectively: once, few, many, or a class where the clone is expanded.

TRBJ2-5,14,NA,NA,TRBV2,TGTGCCAGCAGTTCCACAACCCTCCAAGAGACCCAGTACTTC,CASSSTTLQETQYF
TRBJ2-5,11,NA,NA,TRBV29-1,TGCAGCGCGACACTACAAGAGACCCAGTACTTC,CSATLQETQYF
TRBJ2-1,15,few,TRBD2,TRBV5-1,TGCGCCAGCAGCTTGTTACTAGCGGGAGAGAATGAGCAGTTCTTC,CASSLLLAGENEQFF
TRBJ2-5,16,NA,NA,TRBV30,TGTGCCTGGATGACCAGGGTGAGCCCGTACCAAGAGACCCAGTACTTC,CAWMTRVSPYQETQYF
TRBJ2-1,13,NA,NA,TRBV29-1,TGCAGCGTTGGGACAGAACACTACAATGAGCAGTTCTTC,CSVGTEHYNEQFF
TRBJ1-3,13,NA,NA,TRBV29-1,TGCAGCGGGGGGGAAGGCGGTGGAAACACCATATATTTT,CSGGEGGGNTIYF
TRBJ2-6,22,NA,TRBD1,TRBV15,TGTGCCACCAGGGGAGGAGGAAAGGGACAGGGAGCGGTAACCTCTGGGGCCAACGTCCTGACTTTC,CATRGGGKGQGAVTSGANVLTF
TRBJ2-7,13,once,TRBD1,TRBV29-1,TGCAGCGTTGAACTGGACAGGGGGCATGAGCAGTACTTC,CSVELDRGHEQYF
TRBJ2-7,14,NA,TRBD2,TRBV30,TGTGCCTGGTCCCGAGGGACTACCTTTGACGAGCAGTACTTC,CAWSRGTTFDEQYF
TRBJ2-5,13,NA,NA,TRBV7-3,TGTGCCAGCAGCTTAAGTGGGCGAGAGACCCAGTACTTC,CASSLSGRETQYF
TRBJ2-2,15,NA,TRBD1,TRBV15,TGTGCCACCAGCGTCCGGGACAGAGATAGGGGGGAGCTGTTTTTT,CATSVRDRDRGELFF
TRBJ1-2,13,NA,NA,TRBV5-6,TGTGCCAGCAGCCGGGGGGAGGCCTATGGCTACACCTTC,CASSRGEAYGYTF
TRBJ2-1,12,NA,NA,TRBV30,TGTGCCTGGACTTCGGGAGATCATGAGCAGTTCTTC,CAWTSGDHEQFF
TRBJ2-7,13,NA,NA,TRBV5-5,TGTGCCAGCAGTACGGGGAGCTCCTACGAGCAGTACTTC,CASSTGSSYEQYF
TRBJ2-5,15,few,TRBD2,TRBV7-2,TGTGCCAGCAGCCCGACTAGCGGGATTGCAAAGACCCAGTACTTC,CASSPTSGIAKTQYF
TRBJ1-1,12,few,TRBD1,TRBV29-1,TGCAGCGTCGGAACAGGGGCCGGGGCAGCTTTCTTT,CSVGTGAGAAFF
TRBJ2-7,14,NA,NA,TRBV25-1,TGTGCCAGCTCAACAAGGCAGTCCACCTCCGAGCAGTACTTC,CASSTRQSTSEQYF
TRBJ2-7,12,NA,NA,TRBV11-2,TGTGCCAGCAGCTCCGGGGTGGGAGAACGGGTCTTC,CASSSGVGERVF
TRBJ2-3,15,few,TRBD1,TRBV4-3,TGCGCCAGCAGCCATCGACAGGGCTCCACAGATACGCAGTATTTT,CASSHRQGSTDTQYF
TRBJ2-7,14,NA,NA,TRBV5-1,TGCGCCAGCAGCTTGGCGGTATCCTCCTACGAGCAGTACTTC,CASSLAVSSYEQYF
TRBJ2-1,12,NA,NA,TRBV6-5,TGTGCCAGCAGTACCGAGCGCAATGAGCAGTTCTTC,CASSTERNEQFF
TRBJ2-4,14,NA,NA,TRBV2,TGTGCCAGCAGTGTGTTACACTTTGGGGGCATTCAGTACTTC,CASSVLHFGGIQYF
TRBJ2-5,15,NA,TRBD2,TRBV27,TGTGCCAGCAATCGGGCGGGAGCGGGTGGAGAGACCCAGTACTTC,CASNRAGAGGETQYF